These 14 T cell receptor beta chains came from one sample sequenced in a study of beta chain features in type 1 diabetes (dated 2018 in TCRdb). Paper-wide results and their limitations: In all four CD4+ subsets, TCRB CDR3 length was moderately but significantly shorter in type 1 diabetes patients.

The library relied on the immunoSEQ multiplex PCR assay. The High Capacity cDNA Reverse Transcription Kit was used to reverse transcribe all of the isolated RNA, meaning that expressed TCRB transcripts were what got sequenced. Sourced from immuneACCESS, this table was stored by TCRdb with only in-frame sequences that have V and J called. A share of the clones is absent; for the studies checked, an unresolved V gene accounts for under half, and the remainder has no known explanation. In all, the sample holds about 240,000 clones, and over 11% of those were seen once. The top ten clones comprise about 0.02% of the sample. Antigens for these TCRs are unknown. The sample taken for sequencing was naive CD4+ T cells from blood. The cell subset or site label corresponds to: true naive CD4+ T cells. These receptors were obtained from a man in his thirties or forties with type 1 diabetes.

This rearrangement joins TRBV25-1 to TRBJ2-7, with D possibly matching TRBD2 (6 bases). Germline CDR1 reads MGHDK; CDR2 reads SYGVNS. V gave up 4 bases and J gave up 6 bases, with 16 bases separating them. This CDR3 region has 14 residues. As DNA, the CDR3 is TGTGCCAGCAGTGTAGGGTACCTGGAGGGCGAGCAGTACTTC. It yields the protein CASSVGYLEGEQYF.

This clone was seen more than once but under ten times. The CDR3 nucleotides are TGTGCCTGGAGTACCCCTGGGGCACGGGCAGATACGCAGTATTTT. Protein product: CAWSTPGARADTQYF. The rearrangement links TRBV30 to TRBJ2-3; a possible D gene is TRBD1 (5 bases). This CDR3 contains 15 residues. V was trimmed by 2 bases and J by 4 bases, leaving 16 bases between them. Germline V gene data show CDR1 as GTSNPN and CDR2 as SVGIG (reference sequence). Together with reference TRBV30 and TRBJ2-3, the CDR3 gives the full variable domain: SQTIHQWPATLVQPVGSPLSLECTVEGTSNPNLYWYRQAAGRGLQLLFYSVGIGQISSEVPQNLSASRPQDRQFILSSKKLLLSDSGFYLCAWSTPGARADTQYFGPGTRLTVL.

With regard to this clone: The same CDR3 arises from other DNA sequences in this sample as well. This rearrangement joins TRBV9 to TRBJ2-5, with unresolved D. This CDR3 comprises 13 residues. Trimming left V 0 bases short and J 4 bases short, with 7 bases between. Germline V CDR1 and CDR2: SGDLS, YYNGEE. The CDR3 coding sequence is TGTGCCAGCAGCGTAGGGCCGGGAGAGACCCAGTACTTC. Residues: CASSVGPGETQYF.

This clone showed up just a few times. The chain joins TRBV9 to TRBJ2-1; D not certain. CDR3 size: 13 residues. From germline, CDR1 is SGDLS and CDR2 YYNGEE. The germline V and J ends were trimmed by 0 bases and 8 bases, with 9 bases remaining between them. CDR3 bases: TGTGCCAGCAGCGTAGACCTTACGGATGAGCAGTTCTTC. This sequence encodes CASSVDLTDEQFF.

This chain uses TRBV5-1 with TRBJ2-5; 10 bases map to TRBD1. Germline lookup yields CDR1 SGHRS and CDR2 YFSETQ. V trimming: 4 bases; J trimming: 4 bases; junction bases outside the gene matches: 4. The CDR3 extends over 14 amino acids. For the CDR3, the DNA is TGCGCCAGCAGCCCCGGGACAGGGGTAGAGACCCAGTACTTC. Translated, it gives CASSPGTGVETQYF.

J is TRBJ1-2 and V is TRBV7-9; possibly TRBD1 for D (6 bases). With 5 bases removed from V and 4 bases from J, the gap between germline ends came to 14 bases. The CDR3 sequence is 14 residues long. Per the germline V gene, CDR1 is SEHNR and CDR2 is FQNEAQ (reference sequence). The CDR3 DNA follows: TGTGCCAGCAGCCCACAGGGAGACAGCTATGGCTACACCTTC. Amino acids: CASSPQGDSYGYTF.

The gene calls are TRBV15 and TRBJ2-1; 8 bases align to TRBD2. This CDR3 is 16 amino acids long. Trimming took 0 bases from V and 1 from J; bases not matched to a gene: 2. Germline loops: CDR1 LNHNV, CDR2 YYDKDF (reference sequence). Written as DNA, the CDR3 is TGTGCCACCAGCAGAGAGGGACTAGGTTCCTACAATGAGCAGTTCTTC. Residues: CATSREGLGSYNEQFF.

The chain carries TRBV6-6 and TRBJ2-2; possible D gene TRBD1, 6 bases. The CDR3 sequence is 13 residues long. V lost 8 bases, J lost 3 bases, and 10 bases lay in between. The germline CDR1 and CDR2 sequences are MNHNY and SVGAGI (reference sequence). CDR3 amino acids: CASQGFDTGELFF. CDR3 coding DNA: TGTGCCAGCCAGGGGTTCGACACCGGGGAGCTGTTTTTT.

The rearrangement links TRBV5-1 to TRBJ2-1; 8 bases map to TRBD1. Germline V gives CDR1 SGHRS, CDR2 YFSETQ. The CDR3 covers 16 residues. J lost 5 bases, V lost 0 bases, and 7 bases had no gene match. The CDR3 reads CASSLGRQGADNEQFF. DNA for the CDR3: TGCGCCAGCAGCTTGGGTCGGCAGGGGGCGGACAATGAGCAGTTCTTC.

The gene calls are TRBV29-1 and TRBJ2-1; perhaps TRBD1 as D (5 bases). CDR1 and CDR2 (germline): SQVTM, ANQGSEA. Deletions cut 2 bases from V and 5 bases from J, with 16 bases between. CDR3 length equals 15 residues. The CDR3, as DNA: TGCAGCGTTGAAAGACAGCCCATTTCCAACAATGAGCAGTTCTTC. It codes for CSVERQPISNNEQFF.

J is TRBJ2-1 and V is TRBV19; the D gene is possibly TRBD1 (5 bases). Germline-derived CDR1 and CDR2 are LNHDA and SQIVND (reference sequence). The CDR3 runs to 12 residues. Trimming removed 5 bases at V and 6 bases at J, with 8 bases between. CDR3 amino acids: CASSRTPNEQFF. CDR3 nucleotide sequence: TGTGCCAGTAGTCGGACACCCAATGAGCAGTTCTTC.

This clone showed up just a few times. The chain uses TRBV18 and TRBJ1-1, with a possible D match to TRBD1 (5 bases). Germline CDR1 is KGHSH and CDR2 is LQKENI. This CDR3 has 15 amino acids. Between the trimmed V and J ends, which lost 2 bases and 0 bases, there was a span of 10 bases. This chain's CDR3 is CASSPLGGVNTEAFF. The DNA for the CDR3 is TGTGCCAGCTCACCATTGGGGGGGGTGAACACTGAAGCTTTCTTT.

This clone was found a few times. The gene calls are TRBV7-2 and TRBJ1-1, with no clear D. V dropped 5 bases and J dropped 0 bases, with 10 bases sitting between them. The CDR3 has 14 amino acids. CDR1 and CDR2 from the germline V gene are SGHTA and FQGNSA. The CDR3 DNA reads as TGTGCCAGCAGCCGCGCCGCGATGAACACTGAAGCTTTCTTT. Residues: CASSRAAMNTEAFF.

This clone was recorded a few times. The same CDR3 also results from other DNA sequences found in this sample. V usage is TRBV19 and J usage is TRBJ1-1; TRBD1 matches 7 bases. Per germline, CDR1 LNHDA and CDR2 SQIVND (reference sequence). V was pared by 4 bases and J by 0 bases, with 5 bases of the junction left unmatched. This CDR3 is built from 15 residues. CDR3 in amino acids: CASSTGTVMNTEAFF. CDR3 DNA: TGTGCCAGTAGTACGGGGACAGTCATGAACACTGAAGCTTTCTTT.